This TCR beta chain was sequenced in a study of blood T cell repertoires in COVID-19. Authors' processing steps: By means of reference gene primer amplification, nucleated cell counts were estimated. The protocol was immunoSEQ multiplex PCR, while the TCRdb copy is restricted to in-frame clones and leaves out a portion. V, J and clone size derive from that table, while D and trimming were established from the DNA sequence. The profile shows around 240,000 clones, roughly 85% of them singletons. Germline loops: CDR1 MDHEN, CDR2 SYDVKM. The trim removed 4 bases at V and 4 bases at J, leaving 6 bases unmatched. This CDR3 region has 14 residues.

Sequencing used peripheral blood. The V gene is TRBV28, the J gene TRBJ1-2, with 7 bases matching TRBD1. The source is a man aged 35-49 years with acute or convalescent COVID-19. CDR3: CASSYGTASYGYTF. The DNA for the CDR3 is TGTGCCAGCAGTTACGGGACAGCATCCTATGGCTACACCTTC.